Below, 27 T cell receptor beta chains from the same sample are listed, as sequenced in a study of molecular identifiers for immune sequencing clone quantification. TCRdb reprocessed the PCR reads via MiXCR and lists one record per CDR3 protein. The table records 490,000 or so distinct CDR3 sequences, about 20% of them present only once. The sample consisted of naive CD8+ T cells from blood, with Jurkat cell RNA spiked in. Noted subset: FACS-sorted CD8+CD4-CCR7+CD45RA+ naive T cells. The receptors stem from a human donor in good health. Some libraries in this study had Jurkat cell RNA spiked in.

This clonotype has a handful of counts. This chain joins TRBV27 and TRBJ1-5, with D perhaps matching TRBD1 (6 bases). The CDR3 has 15 amino acids. Trimming left V 10 bases short and J 1 base short, with 17 bases between. Germline assignment: CDR1 MNHEY and CDR2 SMNVEV (reference sequence). Here the CDR3 reads CATSPETGSNQPQHF. The CDR3 nucleotides read TGTGCCACCTCCCCGGAGACAGGAAGCAATCAGCCCCAGCATTTT.

This clonotype was counted a few times. The chain has TRBV18 and TRBJ2-5; 7 nucleotides line up with TRBD1. The length of the CDR3 is 15 residues. J lost 1 base, V lost 3 bases, and 5 bases had no gene match. Germline V lookup: CDR1 KGHSH, CDR2 LQKENI. The CDR3 protein is CASSPTGSGQETQYF. The CDR3 nucleotides read TGTGCCAGCTCACCGACAGGGTCAGGCCAAGAGACCCAGTACTTC.

This clonotype was detected many times. V is TRBV28 and J is TRBJ2-7; TRBD1 agrees at 7 bases. Unmatched junction bases numbered 8, after V lost 6 bases and J lost 0 bases. Germline CDR1 MDHEN, CDR2 SYDVKM. The CDR3 spans 15 residues. In DNA form, the CDR3 reads TGTGCCAGCAGCACATTGACAGGGCCCTCCTACGAGCAGTACTTC. Protein: CASSTLTGPSYEQYF.

V gene TRBV13 combines with J gene TRBJ1-2; D is uncertain. Germline V lookup: CDR1 PRHDT, CDR2 FYEKMQ (reference sequence). The V end lost 0 bases, the J end lost 3 bases, and 8 bases lay between the germline ends. The CDR3 covers 14 residues. The CDR3 sequence: CASSLGVDHYGYTF. The CDR3 DNA follows: TGTGCCAGCAGCTTAGGTGTCGACCACTATGGCTACACCTTC. Based on the CDR3 plus reference TRBV13 and TRBJ1-2, the full variable domain is AAGVIQSPRHLIKEKRETATLKCYPIPRHDTVYWYQQGPGQDPQFLISFYEKMQSDKGSIPDRFSAQQFSDYHSELNMSSLELGDSALYFCASSLGVDHYGYTFGSGTRLTVV.

In its sample, this clonotype was seen many times. The chain employs TRBV14 and TRBJ1-6, with 7 bases aligning to TRBD1. Germline V lookup: CDR1 SGHDN, CDR2 FVKESK. J was trimmed by 8 bases and V by 5 bases; bases with no gene match: 9. CDR3 length equals 15 residues. CDR3 nucleotides: TGTGCCAGCAGCTCCATCCCAGGGGGGTATTCACCCCTCCACTTT. Its translation is CASSSIPGGYSPLHF.

This chain connects TRBV6-1 to TRBJ2-4; 10 nucleotides agree with TRBD2. Unmatched junction bases numbered 7, after V lost 2 bases and J lost 3 bases. Germline assignment: CDR1 MNHNS and CDR2 SASEGT. This CDR3 is 17 amino acids long. CDR3 in DNA: TGTGCCAGCAGTGAATCTAGCGGGAGACATTTCAAAAACATTCAGTACTTC. Protein sequence: CASSESSGRHFKNIQYF.

The genes are TRBV28 and TRBJ1-6; TRBD1 might be the D (5 bases). The V end lost 3 bases, the J end lost 6 bases, and 12 bases lay between the germline ends. Germline V gene lookup returns CDR1 MDHEN and CDR2 SYDVKM. The CDR3 is 15 amino acids. CDR3 in amino acids: CASSLQGLGNSPLHF. Here the CDR3 DNA reads TGTGCCAGCAGTTTGCAGGGTTTGGGTAATTCACCCCTCCACTTT.

This clonotype has more than one count but fewer than ten. This chain uses TRBV5-4 with TRBJ2-7; 12 bases map to TRBD1. After removal of 4 bases from V and 4 bases from J, the junction contained 6 bases not matched to a gene. This CDR3 has 15 amino acids. The germline gives CDR1 SGHNT, CDR2 YYREEE (reference sequence). This CDR3 reads CASSPGQGAQYEQYF. In nucleotides, the CDR3 is TGTGCCAGCAGCCCGGGACAGGGGGCGCAGTACGAGCAGTACTTC.

This clonotype was counted at least ten times. The chain recombines TRBV20-1 with TRBJ2-1; no clear D gene. CDR1 is DFQATT and CDR2 is SNEGSKA in the germline V gene (reference sequence). This CDR3 has 14 amino acids. The ends were cut back, 4 bases at V and 0 bases at J, with 10 bases in the middle. CDR3 loop: CSATDASSYNEQFF. CDR3 nucleotide sequence: TGCAGTGCTACAGACGCGTCCTCCTACAATGAGCAGTTCTTC.

This clonotype came up many times. The chain joins TRBV12-3 or TRBV12-4 to TRBJ1-1, with D hard to call. The CDR3 is made up of 15 amino acids. The V end lost 1 base, the J end lost 2 bases, and 11 bases lay between the germline ends. Written as DNA, the CDR3 is TGTGCCAGCAGTTTAGATTCTTCCGTAAACACTGAAGCTTTCTTT. Its protein product is CASSLDSSVNTEAFF.

This clonotype was recorded at least ten times. The chain uses TRBV20-1 and TRBJ2-5; D unresolved. V shed 0 bases and J shed 3 bases, with 11 bases lying between them. Germline lookup yields CDR1 DFQATT and CDR2 SNEGSKA (reference sequence). The length of the CDR3 is 14 residues. The CDR3 bases are TGCAGTGCTAGAGATTTACGCAGAGAAGAGACCCAGTACTTC. Protein sequence: CSARDLRREETQYF.

A remark on this clonotype: A much larger clone differs by one base, so this may be a read error. This rearrangement joins TRBV4-1 to TRBJ2-1; 9 bases line up with TRBD2. Germline CDR1 and CDR2: MGHRA and YSYEKL. The CDR3 runs 16 residues. The CDR3 sequence: CARSQVSGSAWNEQFF. The CDR3 nucleotides read TGCGCCAGAAGCCAGGTTAGCGGGAGTGCATGGAATGAGCAGTTCTTC.

This sequence joins TRBV28 and TRBJ2-3; 8 bases are shared with TRBD1. Trimming took 5 bases from V and 1 from J; bases not matched to a gene: 11. In germline, CDR1 is MDHEN, CDR2 SYDVKM. The CDR3 has 17 residues. Here the CDR3 reads CASSTQGAIVGTDTQYF. The CDR3 nucleotides are TGTGCCAGCAGTACCCAGGGGGCTATCGTTGGCACAGATACGCAGTATTTT. Drawing the rest from reference TRBV28 and TRBJ2-3, the complete variable domain is DVKVTQSSRYLVKRTGEKVFLECVQDMDHENMFWYRQDPGLGLRLIYFSYDVKMKEKGDIPEGYSVSREKKERFSLILESASTNQTSMYLCASSTQGAIVGTDTQYFGPGTRLTVL.

As regards this clonotype: This CDR3 is missing its conserved last phenylalanine or tryptophan, likely due to a read error. The chain is built from TRBV6-2 or TRBV6-3 and TRBJ1-3, with D hard to call. The CDR3 sequence is 14 residues long. CDR1 MNHEY and CDR2 SVGEGT come from the germline V gene. V lost 8 bases to trimming and J lost 0 bases, with 11 bases between them. This CDR3 reads CASVGSNSGNTIYS. For the CDR3, the DNA is TGTGCCAGCGTCGGATCCAACTCTGGAAACACCATATATTCT.

This clonotype has a handful of counts. The J gene is TRBJ1-5, the V gene TRBV6-1, with D maybe TRBD1 (6 bases). This CDR3 is built from 18 residues. V lost 3 bases to trimming and J lost 0 bases, with 18 bases between them. Germline CDR1 reads MNHNS; CDR2 reads SASEGT. The CDR3 coding sequence is TGTGCCAGCAGTGAGTTGGGACACCGGCCATATAGCAATCAGCCCCAGCATTTT. Residues: CASSELGHRPYSNQPQHF.

Many counts were recorded for this clonotype. The chain is built from TRBV7-9 and TRBJ1-1, with a tentative D call TRBD1 (6 bases). The germline V gene encodes CDR1 SEHNR and CDR2 FQNEAQ (reference sequence). V was shortened by 7 bases and J by 3 bases, with 12 bases between the two germline ends. The CDR3 runs to 13 residues. Written as DNA, the CDR3 is TGTGCCAGCATCCAAGGGGGGGACACTGAAGCTTTCTTT. Protein product: CASIQGGDTEAFF.

The rearrangement joins TRBV29-1 to TRBJ2-1; TRBD2 matches 11 bases. This CDR3 is 15 amino acids long. V lost 6 bases, J lost 3 bases, and 7 bases stayed unmatched. Germline assignment: CDR1 SQVTM and CDR2 ANQGSEA. The CDR3 DNA is TGCAGCGTCCTGGGACTAGCGGAGGACTACAATGAGCAGTTCTTC. Protein sequence: CSVLGLAEDYNEQFF.

This clonotype was detected a few times. The chain carries TRBV19 and TRBJ2-7; 8 positions agree with TRBD1. Germline CDR1 and CDR2: LNHDA and SQIVND (reference sequence). V dropped 1 base and J dropped 4; count of bases not matched to a gene: 3. This CDR3 spans 14 amino acids. Written as DNA, the CDR3 is TGTGCCAGTAGTATAGCATACAGGGGGTACGAGCAGTACTTC. The encoded protein is CASSIAYRGYEQYF.

This clonotype showed up many times. The V call is TRBV6-2 or TRBV6-3, the J call TRBJ2-7, with D tentatively TRBD1 or TRBD2 (5 bases each). This CDR3 is built from 15 residues. Trimming removed 6 bases from V and 2 bases from J, with 17 bases in between. Germline CDR1 MNHEY, CDR2 SVGEGT. This CDR3 reads CASRFTGTRAYEQYF. CDR3 nucleotides: TGTGCCAGCAGATTTACCGGGACCAGAGCCTACGAGCAGTACTTC.

This clonotype was counted at least ten times. CDR3 in DNA: TGTGCCAGCAGTTTAGGCCGCCCGAACACTGAAGCTTTCTTT. Residues: CASSLGRPNTEAFF. This rearrangement joins TRBV28 to TRBJ1-1; D gene unclear. The V and J ends lost 2 bases and 1 base respectively, with 8 bases between them. There are 14 residues in the CDR3. Germline V gene lookup returns CDR1 MDHEN and CDR2 SYDVKM.

The gene calls are TRBV20-1 and TRBJ2-1, with unresolved D. V lost 1 base, J lost 0 bases, and 16 bases lay in between. The CDR3 extends over 17 amino acids. Germline V gene sequence: CDR1 DFQATT, CDR2 SNEGSKA (reference sequence). The CDR3, as DNA: TGCAGTGCTAGAGCACCCCTCACTTGGCGCTCCTACAATGAGCAGTTCTTC. Translating it yields CSARAPLTWRSYNEQFF.

This clonotype was found many times. This rearrangement joins TRBV12-3 or TRBV12-4 to TRBJ2-3; TRBD1 aligns across 7 bases. The CDR3 extends over 14 amino acids. V lost 6 bases and J lost 1; bases outside the gene matches: 4. The CDR3 DNA reads TGTGCCAGCAGCCACAGGGGCGGCACAGATACGCAGTATTTT. Translated, it gives CASSHRGGTDTQYF.

Many counts were recorded for this clonotype. J is TRBJ2-3 and V is TRBV29-1, with D maybe TRBD2 (6 bases). CDR3 length: 15 amino acids. The V gene lost 6 bases and the J gene lost 4 bases, with 20 bases spanning the gap. Germline CDR1 reads SQVTM; CDR2 reads ANQGSEA. This chain's CDR3 is CSVSRPGWEADTQYF. CDR3 sequence (DNA): TGCAGCGTCTCGAGGCCAGGGTGGGAGGCAGATACGCAGTATTTT.

About this clonotype itself: One end of the junction varies from germline; a read error may be responsible. The chain has TRBV27 and TRBJ1-5; D unresolved. The germline gives CDR1 MNHEY, CDR2 SMNVEV (reference sequence). CDR3 length: 14 amino acids. The CDR3 protein is CAGSLRASNQPQHF. The CDR3, as DNA: TGTGCCGGCAGTCTCCGGGCTTCAAATCAGCCCCAGCATTTT.

This clonotype was counted at least ten times. The rearrangement joins TRBV28 to TRBJ1-3; 7 bases are shared with TRBD1. CDR3 size: 16 residues. Germline CDR1 reads MDHEN; CDR2 reads SYDVKM. The trim removed 3 bases at V and 0 bases at J, leaving 5 bases unmatched. DNA for the CDR3: TGTGCCAGCAGTTTCCCAGGGGGGGACTCTGGAAACACCATATATTTT. It codes for CASSFPGGDSGNTIYF.

This chain uses TRBV28 with TRBJ2-3, with D perhaps matching TRBD1 (7 bases). V gave up 8 bases and J gave up 4 bases, with 22 bases separating them. In germline, CDR1 is MDHEN, CDR2 SYDVKM. The CDR3 has 16 residues. The DNA of the CDR3 is TGTGCCAGCCCTTTCAGACAGGGAGGTGTCCCAGATACGCAGTATTTT. As protein: CASPFRQGGVPDTQYF.

This clonotype came up many times. V and J are TRBV29-1 and TRBJ2-7; 9 nucleotides match TRBD2. The CDR3 consists of 15 residues. V was clipped by 0 bases and J by 4 bases; unmatched bases: 7. Germline CDR1 reads SQVTM; CDR2 reads ANQGSEA. CDR3 sequence reads: CSVEDPSGAYYEQYF. As DNA, the CDR3 is TGCAGCGTTGAAGATCCTAGCGGGGCTTATTACGAGCAGTACTTC.